The rows below give T cell receptor beta chains drawn from one sample of a study of T cells expressing NK-cell markers. TCRdb re-called the 5' RACE reads; every CDR3 protein appears as one record, without DNA. Here the sample table reports some 390,000 distinct CDR3 sequences. Sequencing input: blood T cells: a sorted CD56 or NKG2C T cell subset, CD4+ or CD8+ T cells, or bulk PBMC T cells (not recorded which). Receptors were obtained from a woman aged 45-60 years in good health. Both conserved end residues are part of each CDR3.

j_call v_call cdr3_aa
TRBJ1-4 TRBV6-2/TRBV6-3 CASSKTAGSQEKLFF
TRBJ2-7 TRBV7-9 CASSLAPGPLAYEQYF
TRBJ2-1 TRBV6-5 CASANSGSSYNEQFF
TRBJ2-1 TRBV6-5 CASSYWVGGGVPNEQFF
TRBJ2-2 TRBV4-1 CASSLSGTGGTGELFF
TRBJ2-7 TRBV28 CASSPPGNSYEQYF
TRBJ1-4 TRBV5-1 CASGFSGTENEKLFF
TRBJ1-5 TRBV10-2 CASSWGDQPQHF
TRBJ2-3 TRBV20-1 CSARSGPKTDTQYF
TRBJ2-3 TRBV12-3/TRBV12-4 CASSLGQRDTQYF
TRBJ1-4 TRBV20-1 CSARARTGSDEKLFF
TRBJ2-1 TRBV5-6 CASSPGATNNEQFF
TRBJ1-6 TRBV20-1 CSARAGTNHSPLHF
TRBJ2-3 TRBV4-1 CASSQPLAGGDQDTQYF
TRBJ2-1 TRBV11-2 CASTVFSGEGEQFF
TRBJ2-7 TRBV11-3 CASSFPPPPGYYEQYF
TRBJ2-1 TRBV10-2 CASSESRSTSGAYNEQFF
TRBJ2-2 TRBV12-3/TRBV12-4 CASSPGWGREGRDGELFF
TRBJ2-7 TRBV3-1 CATGDRTSGPYEQYF
TRBJ1-1 TRBV5-1 CASTLGPGSSEAFF
TRBJ1-1 TRBV21-1 CASSKGNFGWDTEAFF
TRBJ2-1 TRBV25-1 CASSLTSGRYNEQFF
TRBJ1-1 TRBV6-2/TRBV6-3 CASSGTGASEAFF
TRBJ2-6 TRBV4-1 CASSQGQANSGANVLTF
TRBJ1-6 TRBV7-9 CASSEGGSPLHF
TRBJ1-6 TRBV12-3/TRBV12-4 CASSYGISYNSPLHF
TRBJ2-7 TRBV6-1 CASRPLGREQYF
TRBJ2-7 TRBV12-3/TRBV12-4 CASTRGDEQYF
TRBJ1-1 TRBV12-3/TRBV12-4 CASTPGQARYAFF
TRBJ2-1 TRBV4-1 CASSPLPLHLAGRGNEQFF
TRBJ2-7 TRBV20-1 CSARSLDLWEQYF
TRBJ2-7 TRBV5-1 CASSSLPGTWDYEQYF
TRBJ2-1 TRBV20-1 CSARGTSGRRLNEQFF
TRBJ2-1 TRBV20-1 CSARVGLAGVGYNEQFF
TRBJ2-1 TRBV27 CASSGRASGSIYEQFF
TRBJ1-5 TRBV6-6 CASSYSTGDQPQHF
TRBJ2-1 TRBV5-4 CASSLEVPGNEQFF
TRBJ2-1 TRBV20-1 CSAPRGAGRGDEQFF
TRBJ2-4 TRBV5-1 CASSTSGSFLAKNIQYF
TRBJ1-2 TRBV4-1 CASSPLQGTDYGYTF
TRBJ2-3 TRBV7-2 CASSLVPTPDTQYF
TRBJ2-1 TRBV5-1 CASSLIGREGEQFF
TRBJ2-7 TRBV5-1 CASSLHGLAVEQYF
TRBJ1-4 TRBV12-3/TRBV12-4 CASRLEGSHEKLFF
TRBJ2-7 TRBV15 CATSKELSSYEQYF
TRBJ2-1 TRBV6-2/TRBV6-3 CATQTSGSAGEQFF
TRBJ2-2 TRBV3-1 CASRKLVPFYTGELFF
TRBJ1-2 TRBV5-1 CASSPPKGAYGYTF
TRBJ1-1 TRBV6-2/TRBV6-3 CASSSPWSPAFF
TRBJ1-1 TRBV5-6 CASSGRNTEAFF
TRBJ1-5 TRBV24-1 CATSDIGGQPQHF
TRBJ1-2 TRBV4-1 CASSQDLEYGYTF
TRBJ1-6 TRBV4-1 CASSQEQGLGNSPLHF
TRBJ2-5 TRBV29-1 CSVSLSAGVQETQYF